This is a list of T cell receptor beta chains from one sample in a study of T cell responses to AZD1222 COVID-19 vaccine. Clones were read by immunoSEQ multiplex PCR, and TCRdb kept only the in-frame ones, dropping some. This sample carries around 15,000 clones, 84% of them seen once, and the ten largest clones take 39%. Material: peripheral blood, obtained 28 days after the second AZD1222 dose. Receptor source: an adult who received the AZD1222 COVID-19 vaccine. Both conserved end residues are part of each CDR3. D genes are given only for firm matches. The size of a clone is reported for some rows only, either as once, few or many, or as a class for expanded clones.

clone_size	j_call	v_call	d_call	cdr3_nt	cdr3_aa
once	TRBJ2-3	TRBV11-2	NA	TGTGCCAGCAGTGTCAGCACAGATACGCAGTATTTT	CASSVSTDTQYF
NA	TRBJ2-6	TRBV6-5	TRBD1	TGTGCCAGCAAGGGGGCTGGTGGGGCCAACGTCCTGACTTTC	CASKGAGGANVLTF
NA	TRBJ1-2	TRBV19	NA	TGTGCCAGTAGTGCGGACGCAGGCCAAATTCTAGGTTACACCTTC	CASSADAGQILGYTF
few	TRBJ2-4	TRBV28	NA	TGTGCCAGCAGTACGCAGGGTCTTCGGCAAAACATTCAGTACTTC	CASSTQGLRQNIQYF
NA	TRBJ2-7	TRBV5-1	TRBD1	TGCGCCAGCAGCTTGGAGGCAGGGGGCTTTTACGAGCAGTACTTC	CASSLEAGGFYEQYF
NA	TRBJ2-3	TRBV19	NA	TGTGCCAGTACCTTTGGGGGGGCGGGAGATACGCAGTATTTT	CASTFGGAGDTQYF
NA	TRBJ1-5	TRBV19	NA	TGTGCCAGTAGTGGTCAGTTCAATCAGCCCCAGCATTTT	CASSGQFNQPQHF
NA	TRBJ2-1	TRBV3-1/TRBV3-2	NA	TGTGCCAGCAGCCAACAGCCCACTGAAAATGAGCAGTTCTTC	CASSQQPTENEQFF
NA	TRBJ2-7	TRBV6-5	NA	TGTGCCAGCACCTATGCCAGGGGGGCATCCTACGAGCAGTACTTC	CASTYARGASYEQYF
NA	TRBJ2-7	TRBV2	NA	TGTGCCAGCAGTCTTCGGGACTTTCTCAGCTCCTACGAGCAGTACTTC	CASSLRDFLSSYEQYF
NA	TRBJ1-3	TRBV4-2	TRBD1	TGTGCCAGCAGCCCCTTGGACAGGGGAGGAAACACCATATATTTT	CASSPLDRGGNTIYF
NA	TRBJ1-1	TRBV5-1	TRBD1	TGCGCCAGCAGCTTCAGGGGGCAGGTGAACACTGAAGCTTTCTTT	CASSFRGQVNTEAFF
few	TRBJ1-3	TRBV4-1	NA	TGCGCCAGCAGCCCTGAACATGATCCAAGAAACACCATATATTTT	CASSPEHDPRNTIYF
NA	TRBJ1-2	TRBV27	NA	TGTGCCAGCAGTTTGGGCGGGCGGGATGGCTACACCTTC	CASSLGGRDGYTF
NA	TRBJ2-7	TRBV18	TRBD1	TGTGCCAGCTCACCATTTTCAGGACAGGGGGCCTCCGAGCAGTACTTC	CASSPFSGQGASEQYF
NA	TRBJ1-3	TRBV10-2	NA	TGCGCCAGCAGTGCGACCGGGGTCACTGGAAACACCATATATTTT	CASSATGVTGNTIYF
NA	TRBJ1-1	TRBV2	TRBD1	TGTGCCAGCAGAGAGGACAGGGACACTGAAGCTTTCTTT	CASREDRDTEAFF
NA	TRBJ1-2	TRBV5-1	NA	TGCGCCAGCAGCACGATAGTGGGGGCTGGAGGCTACACCTTC	CASSTIVGAGGYTF
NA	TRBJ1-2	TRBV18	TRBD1	TGTGCCAGCTCCACCAAAGGACAGGGGGCGCGAAGCTATGGCTACACCTTC	CASSTKGQGARSYGYTF
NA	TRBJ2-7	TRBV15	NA	TGTGCCACCAGCAGAGATGCCCGGGGGCAGCACGAGCAGTACTTC	CATSRDARGQHEQYF
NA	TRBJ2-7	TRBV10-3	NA	TGTGCCATCAGTATAAGAGGGGGTGAGGACGAGCAGTACTTC	CAISIRGGEDEQYF
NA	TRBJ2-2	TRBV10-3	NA	TGTGCCATCAGTGAGCCGTCGTCAACCGGGGAGCTGTTTTTT	CAISEPSSTGELFF
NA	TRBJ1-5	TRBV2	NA	TGTGCCAGCAGTGTGGGACGACAGCCCCAGCATTTT	CASSVGRQPQHF
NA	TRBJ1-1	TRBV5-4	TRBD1	TGTGCCAGCAGCTTGGGGGGACAGGGGGCATTGGCTTTCTTT	CASSLGGQGALAFF
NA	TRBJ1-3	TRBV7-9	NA	TGTGCCAGCAGCTTAGGTGTCTGGCAGGCAGAGGGAAACACCATATATTTT	CASSLGVWQAEGNTIYF
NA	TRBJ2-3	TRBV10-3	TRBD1	TGTGCCATCAGCGCAGGGGGTGAGCGTGGCACAGATACGCAGTATTTT	CAISAGGERGTDTQYF
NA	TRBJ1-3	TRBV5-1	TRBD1	TGCGCCAGCAGCCGGGACAGGACCTCTGGAAACACCATATATTTT	CASSRDRTSGNTIYF